The rows below give T cell receptor beta chains drawn from one sample of a study of blood T cells in healthy people across ages. Via MiXCR, TCRdb re-called the 5' RACE reads, giving one row per CDR3 protein. The table has more than 650,000 distinct CDR3 sequences, approximately 22% seen once. The sample comprised blood. The receptors derive from a man between 65 and 85 years old in good health. The CDR3 runs from the conserved cysteine through the conserved F or W. Each record gives: V gene, J gene, D gene, CDR3 protein. The D gene is left open where the match is weak.

TRBV12-3/TRBV12-4	TRBJ2-5	.	CASSPYSPGEVLQETQYF
TRBV7-9	TRBJ1-5	TRBD1	CASSRQGIGNQPQHF
TRBV12-3/TRBV12-4	TRBJ2-1	TRBD1	CASRDRGEQFF
TRBV6-5	TRBJ2-2	.	CASSYGYTGELFF
TRBV5-1	TRBJ1-6	TRBD1	CASSLSGGRNSPLHF
TRBV6-1	TRBJ2-1	TRBD2	CASSEASGLAGTYNEQFF
TRBV12-3/TRBV12-4	TRBJ1-4	.	CASSSLAPVELFF
TRBV6-1	.	TRBD2	CASLPGLAGVNEQFF
TRBV29-1	.	.	CSVEAAGSAGNEQFF
TRBV5-1	TRBJ1-1	TRBD1	CASSLGGTGTEAFF
TRBV21-1	TRBJ2-5	.	CAIGSGAETQYF
TRBV4-3	TRBJ2-3	TRBD1	CASSQDGTGGLDTQYF
TRBV25-1	TRBJ2-3	TRBD1	CASSGDREADTQYF
TRBV7-2	TRBJ2-3	.	CASSLNEDTQYF
TRBV20-1	TRBJ1-1	.	CSAPPGGANTEAFF
TRBV20-1	TRBJ2-7	.	CSALDWSSYEQYF
TRBV12-3/TRBV12-4	TRBJ2-5	TRBD2	CASKGLAYQEAQYF
TRBV29-1	TRBJ1-2	.	CSGGLGSGGYTF
TRBV28	TRBJ2-1	.	CASLRELGNEQFF
TRBV5-1	TRBJ2-7	TRBD2	CASSSTGTSGDIQQYF
TRBV12-3/TRBV12-4	TRBJ1-3	TRBD1	CASSPRTGPSTIYF
TRBV30	TRBJ2-2	.	CAWSTGVRTGELFF
TRBV11-2	TRBJ2-3	TRBD2	CASGWSGTFGHF
TRBV25-1	TRBJ2-3	TRBD2	CASSESAGGPIDTQYF
TRBV2	TRBJ2-4	TRBD2	CASRDASGGADIQYF
TRBV5-1	TRBJ1-3	TRBD1	CASSTDRGLGNTIYF
TRBV7-2	TRBJ2-2	.	CASSSSYAGELFF
TRBV29-1	TRBJ2-5	TRBD1	CSVEDPTGIQTQYF
TRBV27	TRBJ2-3	TRBD2	CASRLQRDTDTQYF
TRBV7-6	TRBJ2-5	TRBD2	CASSRHGGEETQYF
TRBV5-5	TRBJ1-1	.	CASSFLALTEAFF
TRBV7-2	TRBJ2-5	TRBD2	CASSSQTGTRETQYF
TRBV12-3/TRBV12-4	TRBJ2-5	TRBD2	CASSLSGGRVTQYF
TRBV13	TRBJ2-5	.	CASSLEGLGQETQYF
TRBV16	TRBJ1-2	.	CASSPPDGHTF
TRBV25-1	TRBJ1-2	.	CASSEKRQAYGYTF
TRBV6-5	TRBJ2-7	.	CASRLGRSPLYEQYF
TRBV3-1	TRBJ1-1	.	CASSQVTEAFF
TRBV4-3	TRBJ2-1	TRBD2	CASSQEGLAHNEQFF
TRBV19	TRBJ2-1	.	CASYGYNEQFF
TRBV20-1	TRBJ2-7	TRBD1	CSAVPADRGLYEQYF
TRBV7-9	TRBJ2-2	TRBD1	CASRLRETGGPNTGELFF
TRBV7-2	TRBJ2-5	TRBD2	CASSLGLAEGPKTQYF
TRBV7-2	TRBJ1-6	.	CASSLASRPNSPLHF
TRBV20-1	TRBJ2-5	.	CSASVRYQETQYF
TRBV7-2	TRBJ2-2	.	CASSLTQGLNTGELFF
TRBV20-1	TRBJ1-1	TRBD1	CSAGTAPGTGNTEAFF
TRBV29-1	TRBJ2-1	TRBD2	CSVRTSPNNEQFF
TRBV5-1	TRBJ1-2	.	CASSLAEGPNYGYTF
TRBV11-1	TRBJ2-1	.	CASSFDRTGWQNSYNEQFF
TRBV20-1	TRBJ2-5	.	CSANNIPETQYF
TRBV28	TRBJ1-6	TRBD1	CASSYALTGGNSPLHF